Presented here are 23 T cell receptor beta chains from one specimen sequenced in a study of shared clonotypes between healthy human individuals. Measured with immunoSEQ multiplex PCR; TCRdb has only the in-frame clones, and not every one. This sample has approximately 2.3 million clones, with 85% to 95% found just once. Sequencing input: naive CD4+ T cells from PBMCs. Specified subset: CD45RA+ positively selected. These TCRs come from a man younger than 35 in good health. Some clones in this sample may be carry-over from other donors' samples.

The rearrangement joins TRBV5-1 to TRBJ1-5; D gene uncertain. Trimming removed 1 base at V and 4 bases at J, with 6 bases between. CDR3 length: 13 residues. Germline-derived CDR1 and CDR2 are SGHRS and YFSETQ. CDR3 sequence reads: CASSLPRNQPQHF. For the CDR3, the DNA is TGCGCCAGCAGCTTGCCAAGGAATCAGCCCCAGCATTTT.

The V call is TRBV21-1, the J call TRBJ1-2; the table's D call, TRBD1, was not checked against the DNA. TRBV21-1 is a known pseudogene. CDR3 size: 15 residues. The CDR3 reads CASSPPPTGRNGYTF. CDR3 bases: TGTGCCAGCAGTCCCCCTCCGACAGGGCGAAATGGCTACACCTTC.

CDR3 loop: CASSSIAGDAYNEQFF. The DNA of the CDR3 is TGTGCCAGTAGTTCTATAGCGGGAGATGCCTACAATGAGCAGTTCTTC. The chain combines TRBV19 with TRBJ2-1; 9 nucleotides agree with TRBD2. Germline trimming cut 5 bases from V and 2 bases from J; bases unmatched to any gene: 7. Germline V CDR1 and CDR2: LNHDA, SQIVND (reference sequence). The CDR3 spans 16 residues.

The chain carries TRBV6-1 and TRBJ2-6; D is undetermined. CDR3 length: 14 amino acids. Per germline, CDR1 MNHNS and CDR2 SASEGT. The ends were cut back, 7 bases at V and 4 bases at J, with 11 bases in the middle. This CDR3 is CASTQLAGANVLTF. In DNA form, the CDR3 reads TGTGCCAGCACACAGCTGGCCGGGGCCAACGTCCTGACTTTC.

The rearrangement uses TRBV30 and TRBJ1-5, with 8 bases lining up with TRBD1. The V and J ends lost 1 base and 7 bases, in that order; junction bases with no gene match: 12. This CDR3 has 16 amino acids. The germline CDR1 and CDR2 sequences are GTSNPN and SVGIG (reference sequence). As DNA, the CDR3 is TGTGCCTGGAGTGGAATAGGACAGGGACGGAGGCAGCCCCAGCATTTT. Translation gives CAWSGIGQGRRQPQHF.

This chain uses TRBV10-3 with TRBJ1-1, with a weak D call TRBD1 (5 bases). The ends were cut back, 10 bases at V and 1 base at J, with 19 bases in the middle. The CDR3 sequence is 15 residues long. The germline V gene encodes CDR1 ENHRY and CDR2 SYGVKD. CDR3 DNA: TGTGCCACCCGGGACCACCACGGGGAGAACACTGAAGCTTTCTTT. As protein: CATRDHHGENTEAFF.

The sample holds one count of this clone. This chain's CDR3 is CASSSALSGRMNTEAFF. CDR3 coding DNA: TGTGCCAGCAGTTCGGCCCTCTCGGGACGGATGAACACTGAAGCTTTCTTT. The chain couples TRBV28 to TRBJ1-1; tentative D call: TRBD1 (5 bases). V dropped 4 bases and J dropped 0 bases, with 18 bases sitting between them. Germline loops: CDR1 MDHEN, CDR2 SYDVKM. The CDR3 loop spans 17 amino acids.

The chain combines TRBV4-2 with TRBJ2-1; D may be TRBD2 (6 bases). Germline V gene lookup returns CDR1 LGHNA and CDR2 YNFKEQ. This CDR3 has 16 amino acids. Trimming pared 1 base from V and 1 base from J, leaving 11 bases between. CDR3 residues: CASSQARRVSYNEQFF. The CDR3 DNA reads TGTGCCAGCAGCCAAGCGAGGAGGGTATCCTACAATGAGCAGTTCTTC.

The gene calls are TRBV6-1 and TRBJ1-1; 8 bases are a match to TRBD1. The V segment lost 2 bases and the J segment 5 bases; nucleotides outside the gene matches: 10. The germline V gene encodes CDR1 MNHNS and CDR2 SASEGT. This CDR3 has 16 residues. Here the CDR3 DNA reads TGTGCCAGCAGTGAATCTGGACAGGGCTTGAGGACTGAAGCTTTCTTT. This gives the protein CASSESGQGLRTEAFF.

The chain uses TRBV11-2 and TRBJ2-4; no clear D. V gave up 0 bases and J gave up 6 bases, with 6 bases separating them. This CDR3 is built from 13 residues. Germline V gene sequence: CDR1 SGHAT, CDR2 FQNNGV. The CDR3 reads CASSLDRGNIQYF. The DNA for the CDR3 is TGTGCCAGCAGCTTAGACCGAGGAAACATTCAGTACTTC.

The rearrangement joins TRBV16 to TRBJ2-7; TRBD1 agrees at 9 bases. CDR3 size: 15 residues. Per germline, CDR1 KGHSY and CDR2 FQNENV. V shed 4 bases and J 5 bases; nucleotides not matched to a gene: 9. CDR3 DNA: TGTGCCAGCAGCCCCCACCGGACAGGGGTAAACGAGCAGTACTTC. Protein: CASSPHRTGVNEQYF.

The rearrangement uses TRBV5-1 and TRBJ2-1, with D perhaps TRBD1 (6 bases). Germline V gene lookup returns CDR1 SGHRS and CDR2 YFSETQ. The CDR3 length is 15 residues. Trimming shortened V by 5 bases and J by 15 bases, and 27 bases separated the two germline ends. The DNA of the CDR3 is TGCGCCAGCAGGGCAAAACAGGGTCGGGCAGTATCCCCGTTCTTC. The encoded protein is CASRAKQGRAVSPFF. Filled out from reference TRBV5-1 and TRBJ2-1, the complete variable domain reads KAGVTQTPRYLIKTRGQQVTLSCSPISGHRSVSWYQQTPGQGLQFLFEYFSETQRNKGNFPGRFSGRQFSNSRSEMNVSTLELGDSALYLCASRAKQGRAVSPFFGPGTRLTVL.

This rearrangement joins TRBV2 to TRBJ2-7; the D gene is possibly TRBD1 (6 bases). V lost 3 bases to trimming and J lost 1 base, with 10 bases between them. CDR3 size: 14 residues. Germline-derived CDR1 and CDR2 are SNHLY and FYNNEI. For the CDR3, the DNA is TGTGCCAGCAGTGAGTACGGACAGTCCTACGAGCAGTACTTC. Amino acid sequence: CASSEYGQSYEQYF.

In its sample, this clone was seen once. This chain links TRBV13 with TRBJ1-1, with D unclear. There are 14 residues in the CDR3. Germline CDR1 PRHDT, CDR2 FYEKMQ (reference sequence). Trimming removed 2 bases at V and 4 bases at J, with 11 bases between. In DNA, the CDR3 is TGTGCCAGCAGCTTACGGCAGCGGGGCACTGAAGCTTTCTTT. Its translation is CASSLRQRGTEAFF.

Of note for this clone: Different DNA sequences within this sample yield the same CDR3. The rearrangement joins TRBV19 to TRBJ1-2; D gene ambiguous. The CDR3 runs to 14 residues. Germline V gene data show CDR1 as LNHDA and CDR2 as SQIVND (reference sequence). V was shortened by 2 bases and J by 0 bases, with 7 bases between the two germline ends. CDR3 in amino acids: CASSIRDTNYGYTF. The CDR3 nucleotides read TGTGCCAGTAGTATACGGGATACTAACTATGGCTACACCTTC.

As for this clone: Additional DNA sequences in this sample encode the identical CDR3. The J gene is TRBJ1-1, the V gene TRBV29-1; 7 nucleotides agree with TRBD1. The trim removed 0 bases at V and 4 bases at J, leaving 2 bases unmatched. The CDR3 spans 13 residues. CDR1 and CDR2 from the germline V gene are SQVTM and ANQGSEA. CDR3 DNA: TGCAGCGTTGAAGATCAGGGGGGCACTGAAGCTTTCTTT. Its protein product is CSVEDQGGTEAFF.

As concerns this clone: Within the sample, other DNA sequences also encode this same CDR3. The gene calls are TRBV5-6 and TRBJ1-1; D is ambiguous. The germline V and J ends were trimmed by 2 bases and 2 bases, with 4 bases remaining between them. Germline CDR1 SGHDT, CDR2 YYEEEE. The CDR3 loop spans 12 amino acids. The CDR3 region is CASSLRNTEAFF. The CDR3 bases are TGTGCCAGCAGCTTACGAAACACTGAAGCTTTCTTT.

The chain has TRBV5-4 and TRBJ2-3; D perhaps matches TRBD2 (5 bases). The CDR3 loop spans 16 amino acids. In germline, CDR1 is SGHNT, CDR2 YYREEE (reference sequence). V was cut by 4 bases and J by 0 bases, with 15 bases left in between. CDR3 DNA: TGTGCCAGCAGCACTCGGGCTAGCTTTAGCACAGATACGCAGTATTTT. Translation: CASSTRASFSTDTQYF.

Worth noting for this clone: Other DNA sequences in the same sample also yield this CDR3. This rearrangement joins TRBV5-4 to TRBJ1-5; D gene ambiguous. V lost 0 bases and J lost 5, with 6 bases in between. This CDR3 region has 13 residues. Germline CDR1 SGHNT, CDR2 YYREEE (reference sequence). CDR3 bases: TGTGCCAGCAGCTTGGGGCCGGATCAGCCCCAGCATTTT. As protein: CASSLGPDQPQHF.

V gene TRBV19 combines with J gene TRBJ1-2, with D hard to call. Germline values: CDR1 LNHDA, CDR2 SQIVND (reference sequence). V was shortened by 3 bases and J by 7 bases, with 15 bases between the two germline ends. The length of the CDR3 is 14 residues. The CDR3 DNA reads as TGTGCCAGTAGTATGTTCAACAGCGGTTCTGGCTACACCTTC. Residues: CASSMFNSGSGYTF.

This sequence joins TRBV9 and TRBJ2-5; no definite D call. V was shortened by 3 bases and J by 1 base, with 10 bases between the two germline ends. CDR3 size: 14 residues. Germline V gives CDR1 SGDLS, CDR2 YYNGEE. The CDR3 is CASSGRPIQETQYF. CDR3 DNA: TGTGCCAGCAGCGGGCGGCCCATCCAAGAGACCCAGTACTTC.

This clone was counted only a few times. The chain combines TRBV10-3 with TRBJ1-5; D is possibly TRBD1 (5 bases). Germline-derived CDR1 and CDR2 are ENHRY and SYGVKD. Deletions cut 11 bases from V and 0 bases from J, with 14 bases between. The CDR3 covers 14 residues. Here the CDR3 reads CASRDAHSNQPQHF. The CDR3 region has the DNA TGTGCCTCAAGGGACGCGCATAGCAATCAGCCCCAGCATTTT.

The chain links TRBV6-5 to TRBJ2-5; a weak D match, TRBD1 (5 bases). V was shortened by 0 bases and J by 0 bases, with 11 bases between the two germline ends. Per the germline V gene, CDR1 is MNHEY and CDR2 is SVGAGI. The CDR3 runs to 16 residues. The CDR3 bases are TGTGCCAGCAGTTACTCCAGCCAGGGCCACCAAGAGACCCAGTACTTC. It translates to CASSYSSQGHQETQYF.